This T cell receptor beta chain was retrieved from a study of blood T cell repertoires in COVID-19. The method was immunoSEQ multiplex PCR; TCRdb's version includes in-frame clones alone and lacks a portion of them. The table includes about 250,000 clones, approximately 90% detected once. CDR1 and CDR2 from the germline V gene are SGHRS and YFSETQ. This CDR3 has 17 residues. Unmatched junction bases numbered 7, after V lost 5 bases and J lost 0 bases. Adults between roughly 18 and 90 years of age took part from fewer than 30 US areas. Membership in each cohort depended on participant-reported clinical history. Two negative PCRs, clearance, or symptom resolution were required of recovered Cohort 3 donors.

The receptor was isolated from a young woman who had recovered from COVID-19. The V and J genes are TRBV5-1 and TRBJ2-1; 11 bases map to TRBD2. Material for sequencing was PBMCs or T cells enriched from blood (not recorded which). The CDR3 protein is CASSGLAGGSSYNEQFF. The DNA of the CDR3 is TGCGCCAGCAGTGGGCTAGCGGGGGGCTCCTCCTACAATGAGCAGTTCTTC.